This T cell receptor beta chain came from a study of cytomegalovirus exposure and HLA in healthy donors. As to this clone: The antigen is not known.

Germline CDR1 is SGHAT and CDR2 is FQNNGV. This CDR3 is 13 amino acids long. Trimming removed 4 bases from V and 4 bases from J; junction bases left unmatched: 3. Primers: 60 Vbeta forward and 13 Jbeta reverse. The data were produced by immunoSEQ multiplex PCR, yet TCRdb's version contains in-frame clones alone and is incomplete. The sample contains over 150,000 clones, 75% to 85% of which appear only once. Healthy bone marrow donors formed the donor group. General observations from the study: A cluster of highly shared sequence variants was likely a sequencing artifact.

The receptor comes from a woman in her 50s in good health and CMV-seropositive. V and J are TRBV11-2 and TRBJ1-1; 7 nucleotides match TRBD1. The source material was PBMCs. The CDR3 DNA reads TGTGCCAGCAGCTCCGAGGGGGCCACTGAAGCTTTCTTT. Protein: CASSSEGATEAFF.